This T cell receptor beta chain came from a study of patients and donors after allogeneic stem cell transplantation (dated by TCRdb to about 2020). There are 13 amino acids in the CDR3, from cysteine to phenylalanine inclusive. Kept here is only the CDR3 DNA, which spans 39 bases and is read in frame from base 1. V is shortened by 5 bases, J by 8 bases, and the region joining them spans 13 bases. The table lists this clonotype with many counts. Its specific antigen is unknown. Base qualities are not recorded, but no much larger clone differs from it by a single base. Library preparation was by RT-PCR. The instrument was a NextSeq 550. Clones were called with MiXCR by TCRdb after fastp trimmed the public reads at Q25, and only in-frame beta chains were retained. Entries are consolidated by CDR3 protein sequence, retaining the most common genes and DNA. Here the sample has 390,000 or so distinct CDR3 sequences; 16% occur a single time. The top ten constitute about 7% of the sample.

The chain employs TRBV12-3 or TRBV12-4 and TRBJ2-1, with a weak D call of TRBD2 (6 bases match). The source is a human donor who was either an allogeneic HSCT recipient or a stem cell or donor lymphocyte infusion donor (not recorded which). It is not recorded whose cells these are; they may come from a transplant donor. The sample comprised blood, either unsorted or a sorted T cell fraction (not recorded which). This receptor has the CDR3 CASSPRSGDEQFF. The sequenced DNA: TGTGCCAGCAGTCCCCGATCGGGGGATGAGCAGTTCTTC.